The 9 T cell receptor beta chains presented below share a single source sample, sequenced in a study of cytomegalovirus exposure and HLA in healthy donors. In the PCR, 60 Vbeta and 13 Jbeta primers were used. Clones were read by immunoSEQ multiplex PCR, and TCRdb kept only the in-frame ones, dropping some. The sample records some 160,000 clones, about 80% being singletons. Material for sequencing was PBMCs. These receptors were collected from a woman aged 40 to 50 in good health and CMV-seronegative.

For the CDR3, the DNA is TGCGCCAGCAGCCCGCAGGGTTGCGGACTGTTTTTT. This encodes CASSPQGCGLFF. The genes are TRBV5-1 and TRBJ1-4; D perhaps matches TRBD1 (5 bases). The CDR3 has 12 amino acids. The V end was cut by 4 bases, the J end by 13 bases, with 14 bases between. The germline V gene encodes CDR1 SGHRS and CDR2 YFSETQ.

This chain links TRBV15 with TRBJ2-3, with TRBD1 as a possible D gene (5 bases). Germline V gene lookup returns CDR1 LNHNV and CDR2 YYDKDF (reference sequence). The V and J ends lost 0 bases and 1 base respectively, with 14 bases between them. This CDR3 contains 17 residues. The CDR3 coding sequence is TGTGCCACCAGCAGAGATTGGGGCAGTCTGCGCACAGATACGCAGTATTTT. Translating it yields CATSRDWGSLRTDTQYF.

Details on this clone: Other nucleotide sequences in the sample specify the same CDR3. V and J are TRBV5-1 and TRBJ2-5; 7 bases align to TRBD1. From germline, CDR1 is SGHRS and CDR2 YFSETQ. V was pared by 4 bases and J by 1 base, with 4 bases of the junction left unmatched. The CDR3 totals 14 residues. The CDR3 sequence is CASSRQGSQETQYF. CDR3 in DNA: TGCGCCAGCAGCCGACAGGGTTCCCAAGAGACCCAGTACTTC.

Note on this clone: One end of the junction fails to match germline, which may point to a read error. The rearrangement uses TRBV6-1 and TRBJ1-2, with D unclear. The CDR3 is 16 amino acids. The germline V gene encodes CDR1 MNHNS and CDR2 SASEGT. CDR3 nucleotide sequence: TGTGCCAGCAGTAAAGCCCGAGCGGGGAGCACCTATGGCTACACCTTC. Amino acids: CASSKARAGSTYGYTF.

The chain links TRBV29-1 to TRBJ2-1; 8 bases fit TRBD2. The CDR3 consists of 16 residues. Germline assignment: CDR1 SQVTM and CDR2 ANQGSEA. V was pared by 3 bases and J by 6 bases, with 13 bases of the junction left unmatched. In DNA, the CDR3 is TGCAGCGTTGAGTCACGGGCTAGCGGGCGGGGCAATGAGCAGTTCTTC. The encoded protein is CSVESRASGRGNEQFF.

V and J are TRBV5-4 and TRBJ2-5, with TRBD1 as a possible D gene (5 bases). V was cut by 4 bases and J by 5 bases, with 18 bases left in between. The CDR3 sequence is 15 residues long. Per germline, CDR1 SGHNT and CDR2 YYREEE (reference sequence). The DNA of the CDR3 is TGTGCCAGCAGCCCAAAGACAGTAGAAGGGGAGACCCAGTACTTC. It translates to CASSPKTVEGETQYF.

J is TRBJ2-7 and V is TRBV30; 10 bases line up with TRBD1. This CDR3 spans 15 amino acids. V lost 2 bases to trimming and J lost 4 bases; unmatched junction nucleotides: 8. Per germline, CDR1 GTSNPN and CDR2 SVGIG (reference sequence). The CDR3 protein is CAWSSPGTGVYEQYF. DNA of the CDR3: TGTGCCTGGAGTTCTCCCGGGACAGGGGTTTACGAGCAGTACTTC.

A single count supports this clone. This chain joins TRBV4-2 and TRBJ2-5; D remains ambiguous. Trimming pared 0 bases from V and 5 bases from J, leaving 7 bases between. Germline assignment: CDR1 LGHNA and CDR2 YNFKEQ. CDR3 length: 13 residues. CDR3 loop: CASSQEARETQYF. CDR3 DNA sequence: TGTGCCAGCAGCCAAGAGGCTAGGGAGACCCAGTACTTC.

The CDR3 reads CASSRPGTSGSGTQYF. The CDR3 DNA reads as TGTGCCAGCAGCCGACCGGGGACTAGCGGGAGCGGGACCCAGTACTTC. The rearrangement joins TRBV7-8 to TRBJ2-5; TRBD2 aligns across 14 bases. Per germline, CDR1 SGHVS and CDR2 FQNEAQ. The CDR3 has 16 amino acids. V was pared by 5 bases and J by 7 bases, with 9 bases of the junction left unmatched.